This note documents a single T cell receptor (beta chain) sequence. This sample was included in a study of blood T cell repertoires in COVID-19. Study information: Specimens from acute and convalescent COVID-19 originated in the United States, Italy and Spain.

Seattle's enrolled individuals joined amid active infection and were then monitored longitudinally. Assay: immunoSEQ multiplex PCR; the TCRdb copy retains only in-frame clones and omits some. The data contain fewer than 200,000 clones, roughly 80% of them singletons. The V and J ends lost 4 bases and 0 bases, in that order; junction bases with no gene match: 8. Germline-derived CDR1 and CDR2 are SGHNT and YYREEE (reference sequence). This CDR3 contains 17 residues. V usage is TRBV5-4 and J usage is TRBJ2-2; 8 bases match TRBD1. This sequence was found in a woman aged 80 or older with COVID-19, enrolled during active disease. Sequenced: peripheral blood. The CDR3 reads CASSGGNRGANTGELFF. The CDR3 DNA reads as TGTGCCAGCAGCGGGGGGAACAGGGGGGCGAACACCGGGGAGCTGTTTTTT.